Below, 10 T cell receptor beta chains from the same sample are listed, as sequenced in a study of identifying expanded T cells in peripheral blood. The repertoire was sequenced with immunoSEQ multiplex PCR; TCRdb's copy has only in-frame clones and lacks some. The sample lists about 58,000 clones; roughly 89% were seen once. The sequenced sample was blood. Receptors originate from a person aged 18-70 years in good health.

The CDR3 spells CASRGTDTQYF. In DNA form, the CDR3 reads TGTGCCAGCAGAGGGACAGATACGCAGTATTTT. This sequence joins TRBV2 and TRBJ2-3; D ambiguous. Trimming took off 6 bases at V and 3 bases at J, with 4 bases between the two ends. CDR1 and CDR2 (germline): SNHLY, FYNNEI. This CDR3 is built from 11 residues. The full variable domain, rest sourced from reference TRBV2 and TRBJ2-3, is EPEVTQTPSHQVTQMGQEVILRCVPISNHLYFYWYRQILGQKVEFLVSFYNNEISEKSEIFDDQFSVERPDGSNFTLKIRSTKLEDSAMYFCASRGTDTQYFGPGTRLTVL.

The V and J genes are TRBV14 and TRBJ2-1; D unresolved. Between the trimmed V and J ends, which lost 1 base and 2 bases, there was a span of 3 bases. In germline, CDR1 is SGHDN, CDR2 FVKESK. The CDR3 sequence is 13 residues long. This chain's CDR3 is CASSQAPYNEQFF. Here the CDR3 DNA reads TGTGCCAGCAGCCAAGCCCCCTACAATGAGCAGTTCTTC.

The chain carries TRBV19 and TRBJ1-1, with a possible D match to TRBD1 (5 bases). Germline CDR1 and CDR2: LNHDA and SQIVND (reference sequence). V was clipped by 6 bases and J by 0 bases, with 11 bases between them. The CDR3 runs 14 residues. The CDR3 bases are TGTGCCAGTAGCCTCGACAGATTGAACACTGAAGCTTTCTTT. Its translation: CASSLDRLNTEAFF.

V gene TRBV2 combines with J gene TRBJ1-1; D ambiguous. The length of the CDR3 is 15 residues. Trimming stripped 2 bases from V and 4 bases from J, with 14 bases between. Germline CDR1 SNHLY, CDR2 FYNNEI. The CDR3 bases are TGTGCCAGCAGTGAATATCTCGGATTTGGCACTGAAGCTTTCTTT. Translating gives CASSEYLGFGTEAFF.

The gene calls are TRBV4-3 and TRBJ2-1; D is possibly TRBD2 (6 bases). V was trimmed by 6 bases and J by 5 bases, leaving 20 bases between them. CDR1 and CDR2 (germline): LGHNA, YSLEER. This CDR3 has 16 residues. The CDR3 loop reads CASSGTYRDFNNEQFF. The CDR3 DNA reads TGCGCCAGCAGTGGAACCTACCGGGACTTCAACAATGAGCAGTTCTTC.

The V call is TRBV7-9, the J call TRBJ2-1; tentative D call: TRBD2 (5 bases). V lost 6 bases, J lost 8 bases, and 17 bases lay in between. There are 14 residues in the CDR3. Germline V gene sequence: CDR1 SEHNR, CDR2 FQNEAQ (reference sequence). The CDR3 loop is CASRRTSLGDEQFF. CDR3 bases: TGTGCCAGCAGAAGGACTTCCCTAGGCGATGAGCAGTTCTTC.

The J gene is TRBJ1-1, the V gene TRBV10-3; no definite D call. The CDR3 is made up of 13 amino acids. The germline V gene encodes CDR1 ENHRY and CDR2 SYGVKD. The ends were cut back, 10 bases at V and 4 bases at J, with 16 bases in the middle. The chain's CDR3 is CATRTVPTTEAFF. CDR3 DNA sequence: TGTGCCACACGGACGGTACCTACCACTGAAGCTTTCTTT.

This chain joins TRBV6-6 and TRBJ1-6; D might be TRBD1 (5 bases). Germline lookup yields CDR1 MNHNY and CDR2 SVGAGI (reference sequence). This CDR3 is built from 15 residues. V lost 5 bases to trimming and J lost 1 base, with 9 bases between them. CDR3 sequence reads: CASSPGESYNSPLHF. CDR3 in DNA: TGTGCCAGCAGTCCGGGGGAATCCTATAATTCACCCCTCCACTTT.

The chain links TRBV7-2 to TRBJ1-3; D remains ambiguous. Deletions cut 3 bases from V and 0 bases from J, with 9 bases between. From germline, CDR1 is SGHTA and CDR2 FQGNSA. The CDR3 contains 15 residues. The CDR3, as DNA: TGTGCCAGCAGCTTTTCAGGTCTCTCTGGAAACACCATATATTTT. Residues: CASSFSGLSGNTIYF.

This rearrangement joins TRBV29-1 to TRBJ1-2; D perhaps matches TRBD1 (6 bases). CDR1 is SQVTM and CDR2 is ANQGSEA in the germline V gene. V lost 4 bases to trimming and J lost 8 bases, with 14 bases between them. The CDR3 runs to 12 residues. The CDR3 DNA reads as TGCAGCGTTGGGGTCGACAGGTCAGGCTACACCTTC. Encoded protein: CSVGVDRSGYTF.